This T cell receptor (beta chain) comes out of a study of T cells in tuberculosis (dated by TCRdb to 2016 to 2019). Background on the whole study: The study combined CD1B tetramers and high-throughput TCR immunosequencing to characterize T cells specific for the mycobacterial lipid antigen glucose monomycolate (GMM). With 9 to 11 people per group, a South African clinical cohort compared IGRA-negative adolescents, IGRA-positive adolescents with latent tuberculosis, and adults with active tuberculosis. PBMC from patients with active tuberculosis were archived either before the start of standard anti-tuberculosis treatment or within 7 days of starting that treatment.

The investigation overall reported the following: A classifier using the diverse GMM-specific repertoire reached roughly 90% accuracy (AUROC under 0.95), compared with around 68% accuracy using GEM motif frequencies. Clinical samples were selected based on which cryopreserved specimens were available, and the active tuberculosis cases were adults whereas the controls were adolescents. Compared with IGRA-negative controls, TCR-alpha repertoires from active tuberculosis had smaller mean NN-distances to GMM-specific TCRs, which suggests clonal expansion of these TCRs. Smaller NN-distances were partly driven by shorter CDR3-alpha lengths in active tuberculosis patients, and statistical significance was not reached for the TCR-beta difference.

The immunoSEQ multiplex PCR assay was used to generate TCR libraries, with TCR-beta and/or TCR-alpha/delta assays applied to each sample. The Illumina high-throughput platform was used to sequence the amplified TCR libraries. The authors' analysis ran thus. Clustering and dimensionality reduction relied on pairwise TCRdist distances among GMM-specific receptors from T cells that were either sorted ex vivo or expanded in vitro. Each clinical repertoire was scored by mean NN-distance, the average TCRdist to the nearest 10% of tetramer-positive reference sequences. GEM TCR motif frequency was computed as the fraction of unique TCRs matching known GEM sequences by V/J usage and CDR3 length. Active tuberculosis was classified by linear discriminant analysis with leave-one-out cross-validation, implemented in scikit-learn. Entries here come from immuneACCESS through TCRdb and include only in-frame sequences with V and J called. Some clones fail to appear in such tables; in the studies checked, an unresolved V gene covers under half of the shortfall, and the cause of the remainder is unknown. That table is the source of V, J and clone size, and D and trimming were worked out from the DNA. Here the sample has 25,000 to 35,000 clones; about 91% occur a single time. The ten largest clones take up 7% of the sample.

Taken from cysteine to phenylalanine, the CDR3 has 16 residues. Kept here is only the CDR3 DNA, which spans 48 bases and is read in frame from base 1. At the junction V is shortened by 0 bases and J by 9 bases, with 15 bases in between. CDR1 and CDR2 are read off the germline V gene as LGHNT and FRNRAP. In regard to this clone: The target of this receptor is not known. Per-base quality was not reported, and no clone a single base away is much larger than it.

The time point label, as the study defines it: new active TB diagnosis, blood taken before or within 7 days of starting treatment. Active tuberculosis patients were HIV-seronegative South African adults aged 18 years or older with a new diagnosis. Confirmation of active tuberculosis was based on positive sputum smear microscopy and/or a positive M. tuberculosis culture. Immunosequencing of unsorted cryopreserved PBMC covered, on average, around 100,000 T cells per clinical donor. This TCR derives from an adult with tuberculosis. Some clones in this sample may be carry-over from other donors' samples. The sequence links TRBV12-5 to TRBJ1-6, with TRBD1 perhaps the D gene, on 6 matching bases. The sample consisted of PBMCs, taken at tuberculosis diagnosis. The nucleotide sequence is TGTGCTAGTGGTTTGGTACGGGGGGCGTATGTTTCACCCCTCCACTTT. This yields the protein CASGLVRGAYVSPLHF.